A single sample is the source of the 30 T cell receptor beta chains below, sequenced in a study of blood T cell repertoires in COVID-19. TCRdb keeps only in-frame clones here, not all; method: immunoSEQ multiplex PCR. The sample has some 250,000 clones, roughly 80% seen once. Sequencing used peripheral blood. The receptors here all came from a man aged 45-60 years with active or convalescent COVID-19.

This rearrangement joins TRBV3-1 (or the pseudogene TRBV3-2) to TRBJ1-5; D is perhaps TRBD1 (6 bases). Trimming stripped 1 base from V and 9 bases from J, with 13 bases between. Per germline, CDR1 LGHDT and CDR2 YNNKEL (reference sequence). The CDR3 totals 14 residues. The CDR3 nucleotides are TGTGCCAGCAGCCAAGGGACAGTCGCTATGCCCCAGCATTTT. Its protein is CASSQGTVAMPQHF.

The chain recombines TRBV18 with TRBJ1-1, with D unresolved. The V end was cut by 6 bases, the J end by 6 bases, with 14 bases between. The CDR3 spans 13 residues. Germline V CDR1 and CDR2: KGHSH, LQKENI. The CDR3: CASSLNFGAEAFF. The CDR3 region has the DNA TGTGCCAGCTCCCTGAATTTCGGGGCTGAAGCTTTCTTT.

V is TRBV7-6 and J is TRBJ2-7, with 8 bases matching TRBD1. The CDR3 totals 13 residues. Trimming removed 4 bases from V and 3 bases from J; junction bases left unmatched: 2. Per the germline V gene, CDR1 is SGHVS and CDR2 is FNYEAQ. CDR3 in amino acids: CASSSGTGYEQYF. CDR3 DNA: TGTGCCAGCAGCTCGGGGACAGGCTACGAGCAGTACTTC. The variable domain in full, completed from reference TRBV7-6 and TRBJ2-7, reads GAGVSQSPRYKVTKRGQDVALRCDPISGHVSLYWYRQALGQGPEFLTYFNYEAQQDKSGLPNDRFSAERPEGSISTLTIQRTEQRDSAMYRCASSSGTGYEQYFGPGTRLTVT.

V is TRBV6-4 and J is TRBJ2-1, with 7 bases aligning to TRBD2. With 5 bases clipped from V and 7 bases from J, the junction kept 8 bases outside the gene matches. The germline V gene encodes CDR1 MRHNA and CDR2 SNTAGT. The CDR3 spans 14 residues. This CDR3 is CASSSGEGRNEQFF. Written as DNA, the CDR3 is TGTGCCAGCAGTTCGGGGGAGGGAAGGAATGAGCAGTTCTTC.

The CDR3 nucleotides are TGTGCCAGCAGCCCCGGGTCGTCTGGCGAAAAACTGTTTTTT. Its protein is CASSPGSSGEKLFF. The chain uses TRBV7-9 and TRBJ1-4; no clear D gene. Germline CDR1 reads SEHNR; CDR2 reads FQNEAQ (reference sequence). The CDR3 runs 14 residues. The V gene lost 5 bases and the J gene lost 8 bases, with 15 bases spanning the gap.

A single count supports this clone. The rearrangement uses TRBV5-6 and TRBJ1-4; TRBD1 matches at 8 bases. Germline V gene lookup returns CDR1 SGHDT and CDR2 YYEEEE. Losses at the gene ends were 5 bases for V and 3 bases for J; bases not matched to a gene: 15. There are 18 residues in the CDR3. CDR3 DNA: TGTGCCAGCAGTAGCCTTGGGACAGGAGATTCTTCTAATGAAAAACTGTTTTTT. Translating gives CASSSLGTGDSSNEKLFF.

This clone was counted between two and nine times. J is TRBJ1-6 and V is TRBV30; D is unresolved. This CDR3 has 17 residues. CDR1 is GTSNPN, CDR2 SVGIG, per germline (reference sequence). V gave up 1 base and J gave up 0 bases, with 13 bases separating them. The CDR3 bases are TGTGCCTGGAGTGAGGAGGTGGGAAGCTCCTATAATTCACCCCTCCACTTT. Translated, it gives CAWSEEVGSSYNSPLHF. Filled out from reference TRBV30 and TRBJ1-6, the complete variable domain reads SQTIHQWPATLVQPVGSPLSLECTVEGTSNPNLYWYRQAAGRGLQLLFYSVGIGQISSEVPQNLSASRPQDRQFILSSKKLLLSDSGFYLCAWSEEVGSSYNSPLHFGNGTRLTVT.

The V call is TRBV4-2, the J call TRBJ1-4; 9 bases fit TRBD1. Trimming took 4 bases from V and 6 from J; bases not matched to a gene: 18. The CDR3 is 19 residues long. The germline V gene has CDR1 LGHNA and CDR2 YNFKEQ. CDR3 sequence (DNA): TGTGCCAGCAGCCCCCTCGCCCCGGGACAGGGTAATTTAGATGAAAAACTGTTTTTT. As protein: CASSPLAPGQGNLDEKLFF.

The chain employs TRBV7-8 and TRBJ2-1, with TRBD1 identical over 12 bases. Trimming took 5 bases from V and 8 from J; bases not matched to a gene: 10. Germline values: CDR1 SGHVS, CDR2 FQNEAQ. The length of the CDR3 is 16 residues. CDR3 coding DNA: TGTGCCAGCAGCGCCGCCGGGACAGGGGGCCCCGATGAGCAGTTCTTC. It encodes CASSAAGTGGPDEQFF.

The chain is built from TRBV4-1 and TRBJ1-1, with 8 bases aligning to TRBD1. CDR1 and CDR2 from the germline V gene are MGHRA and YSYEKL. The CDR3 loop spans 16 amino acids. The J segment lost 2 bases and the V segment lost 2 bases, leaving 7 bases of the junction unmatched. CDR3 region: CASSQYHRGSNTEAFF. CDR3 nucleotide sequence: TGCGCCAGCAGCCAATATCACAGGGGGTCTAACACTGAAGCTTTCTTT.

This CDR3 reads CAWSVQEEKLFF. CDR3 nucleotides: TGTGCCTGGAGTGTACAGGAGGAAAAACTGTTTTTT. The chain joins TRBV30 to TRBJ1-4; TRBD1 might be the D (5 bases). The CDR3 has 12 residues. The V end lost 0 bases, the J end lost 8 bases, and 7 bases lay between the germline ends. Per the germline V gene, CDR1 is GTSNPN and CDR2 is SVGIG (reference sequence).

This chain links TRBV5-1 with TRBJ2-1; TRBD2 aligns across 8 bases. V was clipped by 0 bases and J by 7 bases; unmatched bases: 3. The CDR3 contains 14 residues. Germline CDR1 and CDR2: SGHRS and YFSETQ. CDR3 DNA: TGCGCCAGCAGCTTGGGACTAGCGCGTAATGAGCAGTTCTTC. It codes for CASSLGLARNEQFF.

The chain carries TRBV30 and TRBJ2-5, with 11 bases lining up with TRBD1. Germline V gives CDR1 GTSNPN, CDR2 SVGIG (reference sequence). Trimming cost V 3 bases and J 5 bases; bases outside gene matches: 2. CDR3 size: 13 residues. The CDR3 loop is CAWRDRGRETQYF. The DNA for the CDR3 is TGTGCCTGGAGGGACAGGGGGCGGGAGACCCAGTACTTC.

The chain uses TRBV3-1 (or the pseudogene TRBV3-2) and TRBJ2-3, with D tentatively TRBD2 (6 bases). CDR3 length: 18 residues. Looked up from germline, CDR1 is LGHDT and CDR2 is YNNKEL (reference sequence). The V end lost 4 bases, the J end lost 2 bases, and 22 bases lay between the germline ends. The CDR3 bases are TGTGCCAGCAGCCCCTCGAGGGGTAGCGGAGGGACCACAGATACGCAGTATTTT. This sequence encodes CASSPSRGSGGTTDTQYF.

This chain links TRBV30 with TRBJ1-1; TRBD1 aligns across 8 bases. With V trimmed by 5 bases and J by 7 bases, 9 bases remained unmatched. Germline V gene lookup returns CDR1 GTSNPN and CDR2 SVGIG (reference sequence). This CDR3 contains 13 residues. This CDR3 is CAWHGQGIHEAFF. CDR3 coding DNA: TGTGCCTGGCATGGACAGGGAATCCATGAAGCTTTCTTT. Filled out from reference TRBV30 and TRBJ1-1, the complete variable domain reads SQTIHQWPATLVQPVGSPLSLECTVEGTSNPNLYWYRQAAGRGLQLLFYSVGIGQISSEVPQNLSASRPQDRQFILSSKKLLLSDSGFYLCAWHGQGIHEAFFGQGTRLTVV.

The chain combines TRBV28 with TRBJ1-2, with D tentatively TRBD1 (5 bases). The CDR3 sequence is 15 residues long. Deletions cut 1 base from V and 7 bases from J, with 16 bases between. Germline V gene data show CDR1 as MDHEN and CDR2 as SYDVKM. The CDR3, as DNA: TGTGCCAGCAGTTTATCTCCTCCGACAGTATTTGGCTACACCTTC. Its translation is CASSLSPPTVFGYTF.

DNA of the CDR3: TGTGCCAGTAGTGAACAGGGCTCTGGGACTGAAGCTTTCTTT. Protein sequence: CASSEQGSGTEAFF. V and J are TRBV19 and TRBJ1-1, with D perhaps matching TRBD1 (6 bases). Germline V gives CDR1 LNHDA, CDR2 SQIVND (reference sequence). The CDR3 covers 14 residues. V lost 5 bases, J lost 5 bases, and 15 bases lay in between.

The rearrangement uses TRBV19 and TRBJ2-3; 7 positions match TRBD2. This CDR3 region has 18 residues. The germline V gene has CDR1 LNHDA and CDR2 SQIVND (reference sequence). The J segment lost 0 bases and the V segment lost 4 bases, leaving 13 bases of the junction unmatched. The CDR3 DNA is TGTGCCAGTAGTACCCCGGTATGGGGGGGATCAAGCACAGATACGCAGTATTTT. It encodes CASSTPVWGGSSTDTQYF.

Only one count was recorded for this clone. The V and J genes are TRBV28 and TRBJ1-2, with 7 bases identical to TRBD1. This CDR3 is built from 15 residues. The J segment lost 1 base and the V segment lost 5 bases, leaving 7 bases of the junction unmatched. The germline V gene encodes CDR1 MDHEN and CDR2 SYDVKM. The CDR3 loop is CASSPTGDFNYGYTF. The CDR3 nucleotides read TGTGCCAGCAGTCCAACAGGGGACTTTAACTATGGCTACACCTTC.

The chain uses TRBV7-2 and TRBJ2-3; 9 bases agree with TRBD2. V trimming: 5 bases; J trimming: 6 bases; junction bases outside the gene matches: 6. The CDR3 sequence is 14 residues long. Germline lookup yields CDR1 SGHTA and CDR2 FQGNSA. CDR3 sequence: CASSPIAGADTQYF. CDR3 DNA sequence: TGTGCCAGCAGCCCCATAGCGGGGGCTGATACGCAGTATTTT.

This CDR3 is CAISELAGDVGEQFF. CDR3 nucleotides: TGTGCCATCAGTGAACTAGCGGGGGATGTAGGGGAGCAGTTCTTC. The chain is built from TRBV10-3 and TRBJ2-1; 11 positions match TRBD2. The V gene's germline CDR1 is ENHRY and CDR2 SYGVKD. V trimming: 3 bases; J trimming: 10 bases; junction bases outside the gene matches: 8. The length of the CDR3 is 15 residues.

The chain uses TRBV7-2 and TRBJ2-5, with TRBD2 matching 8 bases. The CDR3 loop spans 15 amino acids. J gave up 3 bases and V 4 bases, and 7 bases lay outside the gene matches. Germline loops: CDR1 SGHTA, CDR2 FQGNSA. The CDR3 nucleotides are TGTGCCAGCAGCTCCACCGGGACTAGTAAAGAGACCCAGTACTTC. This translates into CASSSTGTSKETQYF.

The J gene is TRBJ1-5, the V gene TRBV20-1; 7 bases are shared with TRBD1. Germline values: CDR1 DFQATT, CDR2 SNEGSKA (reference sequence). With V trimmed by 3 bases and J by 6 bases, 11 bases remained unmatched. This CDR3 is 15 amino acids long. The CDR3 region is CSASRGPGQGQPQHF. CDR3 in DNA: TGCAGTGCTAGTAGGGGGCCAGGACAAGGTCAGCCCCAGCATTTT.

The chain uses TRBV6-2 or TRBV6-3 and TRBJ1-6; D is possibly TRBD1 (5 bases). The CDR3 has 17 amino acids. With 6 bases removed from V and 0 bases from J, the gap between germline ends came to 15 bases. Germline V gene sequence: CDR1 MNHEY, CDR2 SVGEGT. CDR3 DNA sequence: TGTGCCAGCAGCCGTCAGACAGCGAGCTCCTATAATTCACCCCTCCACTTT. Amino acid sequence: CASSRQTASSYNSPLHF.

V is TRBV3-1 (or the pseudogene TRBV3-2) and J is TRBJ1-4; TRBD1 matches 7 bases. V lost 5 bases and J lost 7; bases outside the gene matches: 10. Germline loops: CDR1 LGHDT, CDR2 YNNKEL (reference sequence). This CDR3 comprises 15 residues. Written as DNA, the CDR3 is TGTGCCAGCAGCAACATACAGGGGTCTCGTGAAAAACTGTTTTTT. Translated: CASSNIQGSREKLFF.

The V call is TRBV12-3 or TRBV12-4, the J call TRBJ2-2; D remains ambiguous. V lost 6 bases to trimming and J lost 1 base, with 6 bases between them. The CDR3 is 13 residues long. CDR3 sequence reads: CASRAQNTGELFF. CDR3 in DNA: TGTGCCAGCAGGGCCCAGAACACCGGGGAGCTGTTTTTT.

This chain joins TRBV7-6 and TRBJ2-2, with a possible D match to TRBD1 (6 bases). In germline, CDR1 is SGHVS, CDR2 FNYEAQ. This CDR3 has 15 residues. V was trimmed by 3 bases and J by 3 bases, leaving 11 bases between them. The DNA for the CDR3 is TGTGCCAGCAGCTTCGGACAGATTTACACCGGGGAGCTGTTTTTT. This encodes CASSFGQIYTGELFF.

The genes are TRBV11-2 and TRBJ2-7; TRBD2 matches at 7 bases. Trimming removed 0 bases from V and 2 bases from J; junction bases left unmatched: 4. CDR1 is SGHAT, CDR2 FQNNGV, per germline. The CDR3 has 15 amino acids. CDR3 in DNA: TGTGCCAGCAGCTTAGATCTAGCGGAGCCCTACGAGCAGTACTTC. As protein: CASSLDLAEPYEQYF. The variable domain in full, completed from reference TRBV11-2 and TRBJ2-7, reads EAGVAQSPRYKIIEKRQSVAFWCNPISGHATLYWYQQILGQGPKLLIQFQNNGVVDDSQLPKDRFSAERLKGVDSTLKIQPAKLEDSAVYLCASSLDLAEPYEQYFGPGTRLTVT.

The J gene is TRBJ2-1, the V gene TRBV6-5, with 15 bases aligning to TRBD2. Germline V gene data show CDR1 as MNHEY and CDR2 as SVGAGI. CDR3 length equals 15 residues. The J segment lost 7 bases and the V segment lost 6 bases, leaving 4 bases of the junction unmatched. The CDR3 region has the DNA TGTGCCAGCAGCCGGGGACTAGCGGGGGGAAATGAGCAGTTCTTC. It specifies CASSRGLAGGNEQFF.

The chain uses TRBV7-7 and TRBJ2-3; 8 bases align to TRBD2. V shed 4 bases, J shed 3 bases, and the junction held 6 bases outside the gene matches. This CDR3 comprises 15 residues. Germline V gene lookup returns CDR1 SSHAT and CDR2 FNYEAQ (reference sequence). CDR3 loop: CASSSRGGRTDTQYF. The CDR3 coding sequence is TGTGCCAGCAGCTCCCGGGGGGGCCGGACAGATACGCAGTATTTT.